The clone carrying this T cell receptor beta chain was counted a few times. The data stem from a study of blood T cell repertoires in COVID-19. TCRdb's table, derived via immunoSEQ multiplex PCR, lists solely in-frame clones and lacks some. Seen here are about 59,000 clones, roughly 85% observed once, and the top ten hold 18%. This TCR came from a human donor in a cohort sampled during active COVID-19. Sequenced input: peripheral blood.

The CDR3 loop reads CASSLARQGYGYTF. CDR3 nucleotides: TGTGCCAGCAGCTTAGCTAGGCAGGGCTATGGCTACACCTTC. The rearrangement joins TRBV7-2 to TRBJ1-2; TRBD1 is a possible D gene (5 bases). In germline, CDR1 is SGHTA, CDR2 FQGNSA. The ends were cut back, 0 bases at V and 4 bases at J, with 9 bases in the middle. This CDR3 is built from 14 residues.